This passage covers 6 T cell receptor beta chains from one sample sequenced in a study of T cell repertoires in cytomegalovirus infection. MiXCR, applied by TCRdb to the reads, yields one record per CDR3 protein. The table shows about 830,000 distinct CDR3 sequences, with less than 35% occurring only once. Their antigens remain unidentified. Sample: cultured CD8+ T cells from PBMCs, taken from culture after CMV antigen stimulation. These receptors all stem from a human donor in good health (CMV status not recorded). Some clones in this sample may be carry-over from other donors' samples.

The chain employs TRBV5-5 and TRBJ1-2; perhaps TRBD1 as D (5 bases). Trimming left V 0 bases short and J 8 bases short, with 14 bases between. This CDR3 spans 14 amino acids. Germline assignment: CDR1 SGHKS and CDR2 YYEKEE (reference sequence). The chain's CDR3 is CASSLETVRGGYTF. CDR3 in DNA: TGTGCCAGCAGCTTGGAGACAGTCCGGGGAGGCTACACCTTC.

There are a few counts of this clonotype. The chain is built from TRBV6-6 and TRBJ2-7, with D possibly TRBD1 on 6 matching bases. The V end was cut by 7 bases, the J end by 5 bases, with 15 bases between. Germline lookup yields CDR1 MNHNY and CDR2 SVGAGI (reference sequence). This CDR3 contains 13 residues. The CDR3 region is CASKSGRGHEQYF. The CDR3 DNA reads TGTGCCAGCAAATCGGGCAGGGGACACGAGCAGTACTTC.

This clonotype turned up a few times. This chain uses TRBV19 with TRBJ1-4, with D possibly matching TRBD1 (6 bases). This CDR3 comprises 15 residues. The V gene's germline CDR1 is LNHDA and CDR2 SQIVND (reference sequence). V gave up 3 bases and J gave up 7 bases, with 15 bases separating them. The CDR3 DNA reads TGTGCCAGTAGTATGGTCGGGGGGCCGGGTGAAAAACTGTTTTTT. Translation: CASSMVGGPGEKLFF.

The rearrangement joins TRBV7-8 to TRBJ2-5; 8 positions match TRBD1. Per the germline V gene, CDR1 is SGHVS and CDR2 is FQNEAQ. The CDR3 covers 14 residues. Unmatched junction bases numbered 8, after V lost 5 bases and J lost 6 bases. As DNA, the CDR3 is TGTGCCAGCAGCGTCGACAGGGGAAAACAGACCCAGTACTTC. It codes for CASSVDRGKQTQYF.

The genes are TRBV6-5 and TRBJ1-2; TRBD1 might be the D (5 bases). V shed 2 bases and J shed 0 bases, with 22 bases lying between them. Germline lookup yields CDR1 MNHEY and CDR2 SVGAGI. The CDR3 length is 19 residues. CDR3 amino acids: CASSYLLTDQGSANYGYTF. Here the CDR3 DNA reads TGTGCCAGCAGTTACCTTTTAACGGACCAGGGTTCTGCTAACTATGGCTACACCTTC.

Of note for this clonotype: The CDR3 does not end in the conserved phenylalanine or tryptophan, so this is likely a read error. This chain joins TRBV7-9 and TRBJ2-2; D ambiguous. Germline V gene lookup returns CDR1 SEHNR and CDR2 FQNEAQ (reference sequence). V was pared by 4 bases and J by 6 bases, with 15 bases between. The CDR3 is 15 residues long. DNA of the CDR3: TGTGCCAGCAGCTCCTACCCTAAGTTGGCCGGGGAGCTGTTTTTA. This codes for CASSSYPKLAGELFL.